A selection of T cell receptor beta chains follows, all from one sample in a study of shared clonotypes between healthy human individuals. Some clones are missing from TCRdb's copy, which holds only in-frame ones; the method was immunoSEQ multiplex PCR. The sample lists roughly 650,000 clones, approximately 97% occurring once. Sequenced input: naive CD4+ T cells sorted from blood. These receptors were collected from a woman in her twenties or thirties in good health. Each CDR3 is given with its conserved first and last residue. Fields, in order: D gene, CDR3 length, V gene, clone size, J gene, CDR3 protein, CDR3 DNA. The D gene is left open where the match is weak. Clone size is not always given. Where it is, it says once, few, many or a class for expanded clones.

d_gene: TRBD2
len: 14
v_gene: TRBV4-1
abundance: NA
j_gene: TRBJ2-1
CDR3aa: CASSQLGGKDEQFF
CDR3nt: TGCGCCAGCAGCCAACTGGGGGGGAAGGATGAGCAGTTCTTC

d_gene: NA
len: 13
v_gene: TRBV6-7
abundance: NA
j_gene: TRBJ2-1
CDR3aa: CASRGACYNEQFF
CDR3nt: TGTGCCAGCAGAGGGGCGTGCTACAATGAGCAGTTCTTC

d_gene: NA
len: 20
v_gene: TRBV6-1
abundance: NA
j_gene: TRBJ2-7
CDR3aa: CASSEALGQGISGTSYEQYF
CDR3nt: TGTGCCAGCAGTGAAGCTCTGGGACAGGGAATTAGCGGGACGAGCTACGAGCAGTACTTC

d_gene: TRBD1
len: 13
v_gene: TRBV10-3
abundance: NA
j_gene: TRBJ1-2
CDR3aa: CATKTGGADGYTF
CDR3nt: TGTGCCACCAAAACAGGGGGCGCTGATGGCTACACCTTC

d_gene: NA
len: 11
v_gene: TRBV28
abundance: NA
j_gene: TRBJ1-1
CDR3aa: CASSFMTEAFF
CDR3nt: TGTGCCAGCAGTTTTATGACTGAAGCTTTCTTT

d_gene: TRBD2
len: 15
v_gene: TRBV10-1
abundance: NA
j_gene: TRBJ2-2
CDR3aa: CASSEHLAGAGELFF
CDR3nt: TGCGCCAGCAGTGAGCACCTAGCGGGAGCCGGGGAGCTGTTTTTT

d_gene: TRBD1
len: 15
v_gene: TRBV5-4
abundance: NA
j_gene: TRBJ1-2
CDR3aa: CASSLGQGVDYGYTF
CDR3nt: TGTGCCAGCAGCTTGGGACAGGGGGTAGACTATGGCTACACCTTC

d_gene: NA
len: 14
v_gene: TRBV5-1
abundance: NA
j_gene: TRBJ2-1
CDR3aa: CASSARELYNEQFF
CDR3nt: TGCGCCAGCAGCGCCCGGGAGTTGTACAATGAGCAGTTCTTC

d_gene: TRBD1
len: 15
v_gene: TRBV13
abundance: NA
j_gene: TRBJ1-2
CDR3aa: CASSFPRTGPQGYTF
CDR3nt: TGTGCCAGCAGCTTTCCCCGGACAGGGCCCCAAGGCTACACCTTC

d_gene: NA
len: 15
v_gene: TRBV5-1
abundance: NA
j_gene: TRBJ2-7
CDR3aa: CASSFLASASYEQYF
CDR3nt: TGCGCCAGCAGCTTCCTGGCTAGCGCCTCCTACGAGCAGTACTTC

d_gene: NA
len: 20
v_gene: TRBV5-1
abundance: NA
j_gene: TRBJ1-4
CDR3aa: CASSLANIAGFTATNEKLFF
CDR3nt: TGCGCCAGCAGCTTGGCTAACATAGCTGGTTTTACTGCAACTAATGAAAAACTGTTTTTT

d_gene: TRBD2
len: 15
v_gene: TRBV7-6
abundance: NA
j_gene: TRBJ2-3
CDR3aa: CASSYVAGGRDTQYF
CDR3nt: TGTGCCAGCAGCTACGTAGCGGGAGGGAGGGATACGCAGTATTTT

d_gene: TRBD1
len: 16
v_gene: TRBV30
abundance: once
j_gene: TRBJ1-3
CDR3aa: CAWSTTGTFSGNTIYF
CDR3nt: TGTGCCTGGAGTACGACAGGGACCTTCTCTGGAAACACCATATATTTT

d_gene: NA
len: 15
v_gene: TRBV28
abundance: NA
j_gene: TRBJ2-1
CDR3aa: CASSQSRSSYNEQFF
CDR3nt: TGTGCCAGCAGCCAGAGCCGGAGCTCCTACAATGAGCAGTTCTTC

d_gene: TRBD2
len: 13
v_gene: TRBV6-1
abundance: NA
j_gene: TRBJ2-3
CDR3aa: CASTATSGRSQYF
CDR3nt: TGTGCCAGCACTGCGACTAGCGGGAGATCGCAGTATTTT

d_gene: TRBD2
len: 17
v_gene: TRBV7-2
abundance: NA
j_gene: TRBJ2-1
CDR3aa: CASSSRTSGRSYNEQFF
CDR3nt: TGTGCCAGCAGCTCACGGACTAGCGGGAGATCCTACAATGAGCAGTTCTTC

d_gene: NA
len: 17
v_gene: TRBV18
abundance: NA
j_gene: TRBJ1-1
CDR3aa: CASSPPGRATRDTEAFF
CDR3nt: TGTGCCAGCTCACCCCCGGGCAGGGCCACGAGGGACACTGAAGCTTTCTTT

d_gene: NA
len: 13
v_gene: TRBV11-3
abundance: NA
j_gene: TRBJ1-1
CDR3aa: CASSLAWNTEAFF
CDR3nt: TGTGCCAGCAGCTTAGCGTGGAACACTGAAGCTTTCTTT

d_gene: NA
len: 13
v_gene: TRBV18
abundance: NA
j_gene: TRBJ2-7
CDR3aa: CASSEGTLYEQYF
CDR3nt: TGTGCCAGCTCAGAAGGCACCTTGTACGAGCAGTACTTC

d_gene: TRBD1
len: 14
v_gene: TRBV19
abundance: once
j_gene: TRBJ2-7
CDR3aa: CASSPQGASYEQYF
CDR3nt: TGTGCCAGTAGTCCGCAGGGGGCAAGCTACGAGCAGTACTTC

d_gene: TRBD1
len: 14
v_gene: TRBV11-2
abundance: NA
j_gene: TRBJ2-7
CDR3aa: CASSFGQGTNEQYF
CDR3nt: TGTGCCAGCAGCTTTGGACAGGGGACGAACGAGCAGTACTTC

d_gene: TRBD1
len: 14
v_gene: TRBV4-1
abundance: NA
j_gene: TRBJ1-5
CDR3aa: CASSQGQGGQPQHF
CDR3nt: TGCGCCAGCAGCCAAGGACAGGGCGGTCAGCCCCAGCATTTT

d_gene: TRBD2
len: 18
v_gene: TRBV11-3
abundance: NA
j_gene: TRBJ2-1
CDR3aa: CASSSSFGLAGGYNEQFF
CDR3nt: TGTGCCAGCAGCTCCTCATTTGGACTAGCGGGAGGCTACAATGAGCAGTTCTTC

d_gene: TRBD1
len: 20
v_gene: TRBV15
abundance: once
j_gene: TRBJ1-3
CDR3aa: CATSTTNVRDRRLSGNTIYF
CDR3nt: TGTGCCACCAGCACCACGAACGTGAGGGACAGGCGCCTCTCTGGAAACACCATATATTTT

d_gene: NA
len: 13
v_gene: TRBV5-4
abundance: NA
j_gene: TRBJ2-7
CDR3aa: CASSLGNREEQYF
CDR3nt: TGTGCCAGCAGCTTGGGTAACCGGGAGGAGCAGTACTTC

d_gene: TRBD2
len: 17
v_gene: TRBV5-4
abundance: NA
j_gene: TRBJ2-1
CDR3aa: CASSLAKLAGVGNEQFF
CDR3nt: TGTGCCAGCAGCTTGGCCAAACTAGCGGGAGTAGGCAATGAGCAGTTCTTC

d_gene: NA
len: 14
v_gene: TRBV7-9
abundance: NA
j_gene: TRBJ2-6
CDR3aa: CAPSEGSGANVLTF
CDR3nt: TGTGCCCCCAGCGAGGGGAGTGGGGCCAACGTCCTGACTTTC

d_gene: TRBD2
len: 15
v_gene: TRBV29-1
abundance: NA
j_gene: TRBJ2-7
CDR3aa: CSVETRLAGGGEQYF
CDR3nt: TGCAGCGTTGAAACGCGACTAGCGGGAGGCGGCGAGCAGTACTTC

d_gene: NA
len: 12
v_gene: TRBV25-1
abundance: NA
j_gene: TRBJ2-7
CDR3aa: CASSELSYEQYF
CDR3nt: TGTGCCAGCAGTGAATTGTCCTACGAGCAGTACTTC

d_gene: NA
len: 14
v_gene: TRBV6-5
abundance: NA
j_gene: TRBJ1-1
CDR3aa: CASSPGGADTEAFF
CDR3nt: TGTGCCAGCTCACCGGGGGGCGCGGACACTGAAGCTTTCTTT

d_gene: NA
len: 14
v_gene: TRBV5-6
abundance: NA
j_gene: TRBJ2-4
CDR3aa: CASSLGGTGDIQYF
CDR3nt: TGTGCCAGCAGCTTGGGAGGCACTGGGGACATTCAGTACTTC

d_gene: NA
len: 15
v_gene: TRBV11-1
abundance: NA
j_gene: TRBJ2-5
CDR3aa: CASSLTGIFQETQYF
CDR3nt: TGTGCCAGCAGCTTAACAGGGATTTTTCAAGAGACCCAGTACTTC

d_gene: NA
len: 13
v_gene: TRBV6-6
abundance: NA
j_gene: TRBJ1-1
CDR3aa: CASRPNRDREAFF
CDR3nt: TGTGCCAGCAGACCCAACCGGGACCGAGAAGCTTTCTTT

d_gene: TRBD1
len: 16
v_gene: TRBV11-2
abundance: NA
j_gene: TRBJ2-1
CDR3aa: CASSSPSGTGYNEQFF
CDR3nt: TGTGCCAGCAGCTCGCCCTCCGGGACAGGGTACAATGAGCAGTTCTTC

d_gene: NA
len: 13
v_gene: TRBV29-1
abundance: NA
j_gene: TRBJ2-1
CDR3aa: CSVVDGPYNEQFF
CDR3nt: TGCAGCGTTGTGGACGGCCCCTACAATGAGCAGTTCTTC

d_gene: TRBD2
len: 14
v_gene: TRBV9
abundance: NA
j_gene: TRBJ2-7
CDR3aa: CASSPSGSGYEQYF
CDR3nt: TGTGCCAGCAGCCCCTCTGGTAGCGGGTACGAGCAGTACTTC

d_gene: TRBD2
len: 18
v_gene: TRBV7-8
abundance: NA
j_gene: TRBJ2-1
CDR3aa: CASSFGRLAGGPNNEQFF
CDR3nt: TGTGCCAGCAGCTTTGGAAGACTAGCGGGAGGACCTAACAATGAGCAGTTCTTC

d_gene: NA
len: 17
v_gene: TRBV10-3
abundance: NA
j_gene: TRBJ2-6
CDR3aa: CAIRVSNQGSGANVLTF
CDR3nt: TGTGCCATCAGAGTCTCCAACCAGGGTTCTGGGGCCAACGTCCTGACTTTC

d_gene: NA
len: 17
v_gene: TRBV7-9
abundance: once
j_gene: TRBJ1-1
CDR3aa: CASSSWGRQDGNTEAFF
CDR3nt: TGTGCCAGCAGCTCCTGGGGGAGACAGGACGGGAACACTGAAGCTTTCTTT

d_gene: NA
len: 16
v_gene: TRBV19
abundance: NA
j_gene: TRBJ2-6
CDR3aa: CASSSRDGSGANVLTF
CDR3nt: TGTGCCAGTAGTTCAAGGGACGGTTCTGGGGCCAACGTCCTGACTTTC

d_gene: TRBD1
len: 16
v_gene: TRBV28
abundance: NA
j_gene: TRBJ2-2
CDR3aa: CASSLIGQGVSGELFF
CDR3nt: TGTGCCAGCAGTTTGATTGGACAGGGTGTATCTGGGGAGCTGTTTTTT

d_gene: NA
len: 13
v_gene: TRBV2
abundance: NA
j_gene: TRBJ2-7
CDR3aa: CASTLGSPSLEYF
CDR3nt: TGTGCCAGCACCTTGGGGTCACCCTCGTTGGAGTACTTC

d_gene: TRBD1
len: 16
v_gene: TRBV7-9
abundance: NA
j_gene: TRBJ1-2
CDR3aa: CASSFFPEDRAYGYTF
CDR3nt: TGTGCCAGCAGCTTCTTTCCTGAAGACAGGGCGTACGGCTACACCTTC

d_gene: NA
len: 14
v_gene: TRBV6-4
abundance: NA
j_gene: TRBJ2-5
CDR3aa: CAGSSGAHQETQYF
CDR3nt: TGTGCCGGATCGAGCGGAGCCCACCAAGAGACCCAGTACTTC

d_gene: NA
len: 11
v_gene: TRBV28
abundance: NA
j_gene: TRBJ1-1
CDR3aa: CASSIGGQAFF
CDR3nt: TGTGCCAGCAGTATAGGGGGGCAAGCTTTCTTT

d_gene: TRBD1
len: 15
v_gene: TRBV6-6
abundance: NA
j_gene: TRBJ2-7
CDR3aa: CASSLAGTGMYEQYF
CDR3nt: TGTGCCAGCAGCCTGGCCGGGACAGGGATGTACGAGCAGTACTTC

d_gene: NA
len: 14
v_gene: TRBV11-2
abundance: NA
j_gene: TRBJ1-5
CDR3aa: CASSFGAGDQPQHF
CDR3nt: TGTGCCAGCAGCTTCGGGGCAGGGGATCAGCCCCAGCATTTT

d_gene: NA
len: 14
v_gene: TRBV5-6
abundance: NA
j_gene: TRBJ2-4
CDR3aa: CASSLEPAKNIQYF
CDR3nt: TGTGCCAGCAGCTTGGAGCCAGCCAAAAACATTCAGTACTTC

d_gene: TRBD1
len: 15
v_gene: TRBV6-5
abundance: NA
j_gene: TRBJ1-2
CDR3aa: CASSYSSGTVYGYTF
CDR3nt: TGTGCCAGCAGTTACTCTTCAGGGACAGTCTATGGCTACACCTTC

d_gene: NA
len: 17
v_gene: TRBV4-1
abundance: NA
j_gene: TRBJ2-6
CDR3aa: CASSQRRKEAGANVLTF
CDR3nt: TGCGCCAGCAGCCAAAGGAGGAAGGAGGCTGGGGCCAACGTCCTGACTTTC

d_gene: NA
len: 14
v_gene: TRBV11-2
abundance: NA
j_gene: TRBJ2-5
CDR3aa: CASSLEGRQETQYF
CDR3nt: TGTGCCAGCAGCTTAGAAGGCAGACAAGAGACCCAGTACTTC

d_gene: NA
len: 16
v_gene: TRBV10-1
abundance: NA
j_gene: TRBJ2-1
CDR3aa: CASSDGGAPDYNEQFF
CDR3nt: TGCGCCAGCAGTGACGGTGGGGCCCCCGACTACAATGAGCAGTTCTTC

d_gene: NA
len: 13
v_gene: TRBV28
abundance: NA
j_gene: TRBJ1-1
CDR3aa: CASSGAAYTEAFF
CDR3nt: TGTGCCAGCAGTGGAGCAGCCTACACTGAAGCTTTCTTT

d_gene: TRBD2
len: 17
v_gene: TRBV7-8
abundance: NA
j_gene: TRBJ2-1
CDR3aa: CASSSGRTGTNYNEQFF
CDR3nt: TGTGCCAGCAGCTCCGGGCGAACCGGGACTAACTACAATGAGCAGTTCTTC